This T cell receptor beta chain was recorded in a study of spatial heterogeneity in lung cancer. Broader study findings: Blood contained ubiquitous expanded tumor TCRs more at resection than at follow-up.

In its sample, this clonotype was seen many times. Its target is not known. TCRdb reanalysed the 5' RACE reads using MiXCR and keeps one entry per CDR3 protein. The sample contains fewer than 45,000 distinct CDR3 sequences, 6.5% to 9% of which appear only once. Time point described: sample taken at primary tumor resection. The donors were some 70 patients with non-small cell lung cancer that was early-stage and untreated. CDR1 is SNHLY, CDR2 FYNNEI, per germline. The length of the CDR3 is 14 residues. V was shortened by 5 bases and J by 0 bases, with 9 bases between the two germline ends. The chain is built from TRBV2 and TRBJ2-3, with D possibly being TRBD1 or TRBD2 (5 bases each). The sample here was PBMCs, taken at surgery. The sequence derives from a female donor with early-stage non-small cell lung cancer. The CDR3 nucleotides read TGTGCCAGCAGTCCGGGACGTAGCACAGATACGCAGTATTTT. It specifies CASSPGRSTDTQYF.